Listed below are T cell receptor beta chains from one sample, sequenced in a study of identical twins. TCRdb re-called the 5' RACE reads through MiXCR, storing one row per CDR3 protein. The sample yields roughly 750,000 distinct CDR3 sequences, roughly 20% seen once. This sample was also put to use in a study of T cells expressing NK-cell markers.

The specimen was PBMCs. The receptors come from a woman aged 18-29 years in good health. CDR3s include the opening cysteine and the closing phenylalanine or tryptophan. D genes are given only for firm matches. The listing skips clone size in some rows; elsewhere it reads once, few, many or a size class.

D	V	size	J	CDR3	DNA
-	TRBV7-2	-	TRBJ1-2	CASTVDGNYGYTF	TGTGCCAGCACCGTCGACGGAAACTATGGCTACACCTTC
-	TRBV5-1	few	TRBJ2-3	CASSYRMGEGYSTDTQYF	TGCGCCAGCAGCTACCGAATGGGGGAAGGATATAGCACAGATACGCAGTATTTT
-	TRBV3-1	-	TRBJ2-7	CASSHDRWEQYF	TGTGCCAGCAGCCACGACAGGTGGGAGCAGTACTTC
-	TRBV20-1	-	TRBJ1-5	CSASAVQGNQPQHF	TGCAGTGCTAGCGCGGTACAGGGCAATCAGCCCCAGCATTTT
-	TRBV5-6	-	TRBJ2-7	CASSPGPVEQYF	TGTGCCAGCAGCCCGGGGCCCGTCGAGCAGTACTTC
-	TRBV13	-	TRBJ2-7	CASSPGGLGYEQYF	TGTGCCAGCAGCCCCGGGGGGCTCGGCTACGAGCAGTACTTC
-	TRBV7-9	few	TRBJ1-1	CASSPGSF	TGTGCCAGCAGCCCCGGGAGCTTT
TRBD2	TRBV5-6	-	TRBJ2-5	CASSRWTSEGETQYF	TGTGCCAGCAGCCGTTGGACTAGCGAGGGGGAGACCCAGTACTTC
-	TRBV5-6	-	TRBJ2-1	CASSLTRGVQFF	TGTGCCAGCAGCTTGACCAGGGGTGTGCAGTTCTTC
-	TRBV24-1	-	TRBJ2-1	CATSDPLAQRNEQFF	TGTGCCACCAGTGATCCCCTAGCCCAGAGGAATGAGCAGTTCTTC
TRBD1	TRBV18	few	TRBJ2-7	CASSGDRRYEQYF	TGTGCCAGCTCAGGGGACAGGCGGTACGAGCAGTACTTC
-	TRBV29-1	-	TRBJ2-7	CSVDGGAREQYF	TGCAGCGTTGACGGGGGCGCGAGGGAGCAGTACTTC
-	TRBV20-1	-	TRBJ2-3	CSARDPLGPAGPDTQYF	TGCAGTGCTAGAGATCCCCTTGGGCCCGCAGGGCCAGATACGCAGTATTTT
-	TRBV5-1	-	TRBJ1-1	CASSLLGLLMNTEAFF	TGCGCCAGCAGCTTGCTTGGATTACTGATGAACACTGAAGCTTTCTTT
TRBD2	TRBV11-3	-	TRBJ2-1	CASSPPRGVVNEQFF	TGTGCCAGCAGCCCACCACGGGGGGTAGTCAATGAGCAGTTCTTC
-	TRBV7-2	few	TRBJ1-1	CASSFSGVNTEAFF	TGTGCCAGCAGCTTTTCTGGCGTGAACACTGAAGCTTTCTTT
-	TRBV6-5	few	TRBJ1-5	CASSFSSASEGAPQHF	TGTGCCAGCAGTTTTTCGTCAGCGAGCGAAGGCGCGCCCCAGCATTTT
-	TRBV20-1	few	TRBJ1-6	CSARDIAGRPDSPLHF	TGCAGTGCTAGAGATATTGCAGGCCGGCCCGACTCACCCCTCCACTTT
TRBD2	TRBV12-3/TRBV12-4	-	TRBJ2-1	CASSRPGGVHNEQFF	TGTGCCAGCAGCCGACCGGGAGGAGTCCACAATGAGCAGTTCTTC
TRBD2	TRBV7-8	few	TRBJ2-1	CASSLAPWTSEQFF	TGTGCCAGCAGCTTAGCCCCCTGGACTAGCGAGCAGTTCTTC
-	TRBV5-5	-	TRBJ2-1	CASSLVSGPSYNEQFF	TGTGCCAGCAGCTTGGTTTCGGGCCCTTCCTACAATGAGCAGTTCTTC
-	TRBV5-1	many	TRBJ2-1	CASSPTGRSSYNEQFF	TGCGCCAGCAGCCCCACCGGCAGAAGCTCCTACAATGAGCAGTTCTTC
-	TRBV12-3/TRBV12-4	-	TRBJ1-5	CASSSTGHQPQHF	TGTGCCAGCAGTTCCACAGGGCATCAGCCCCAGCATTTT
TRBD1	TRBV10-2	many	TRBJ2-2	CASSEPRTGEGTGELFF	TGCGCCAGCAGTGAGCCTAGGACAGGGGAAGGGACCGGGGAGCTGTTTTTT
TRBD2	TRBV3-1	-	TRBJ2-7	CASSQRGLAGAYEQYF	TGTGCCAGCAGCCAAAGAGGACTAGCGGGAGCTTATGAGCAGTACTTC
TRBD2	TRBV5-1	-	TRBJ2-3	CASSLLAGGRADTQYF	TGCGCCAGCAGCTTACTAGCGGGAGGCCGGGCAGATACGCAGTATTTT
-	TRBV3-1	few	TRBJ2-7	CASSPWEKPYEQYF	TGTGCCAGCAGCCCATGGGAAAAACCCTACGAGCAGTACTTC
-	TRBV10-3	-	TRBJ1-4	CAISESSQYNEKLFF	TGTGCCATCAGTGAGTCTTCACAGTATAATGAAAAACTGTTTTTT
TRBD2	TRBV12-3/TRBV12-4	-	TRBJ2-2	CACSSRAGLAGKNTGELFF	TGTGCCTGCAGTTCCAGGGCGGGACTAGCGGGGAAGAACACCGGGGAGCTGTTTTTT
TRBD2	TRBV25-1	-	TRBJ2-1	CASSGAISGRHNEQFF	TGTGCCAGCAGCGGGGCCATTAGCGGGAGGCACAATGAGCAGTTCTTC
-	TRBV4-3	-	TRBJ2-5	CASSQDKAGPQETQYF	TGCGCCAGCAGCCAAGATAAGGCGGGCCCTCAAGAGACCCAGTACTTC
TRBD1	TRBV12-3/TRBV12-4	many	TRBJ2-3	CASSPGTADTQYF	TGTGCCAGCAGCCCGGGGACAGCAGATACGCAGTATTTT
TRBD2	TRBV7-9	-	TRBJ2-1	CASSFSGRGNEQFF	TGTGCCAGCAGCTTTAGCGGGAGGGGCAATGAGCAGTTCTTC
-	TRBV20-1	few	TRBJ1-2	CSARAGRGYTF	TGCAGTGCTAGAGCGGGACGCGGCTACACCTTC
TRBD1	TRBV7-9	few	TRBJ2-4	CASTYWDRGNIQYF	TGTGCCAGCACCTACTGGGACAGGGGGAACATTCAGTACTTC
-	TRBV29-1	-	TRBJ2-1	CSVDVVASMGEQFF	TGCAGCGTTGATGTTGTGGCTAGTATGGGTGAGCAGTTCTTC
TRBD1	TRBV20-1	few	TRBJ2-1	CSALNQGVDEQFF	TGCAGTGCCTTAAATCAGGGGGTCGATGAGCAGTTCTTC
TRBD1	TRBV20-1	few	TRBJ2-6	CSARGTGRSGANVLTF	TGCAGTGCTAGAGGGACAGGGCGTTCTGGGGCCAACGTCCTGACTTTC
TRBD1	TRBV20-1	few	TRBJ1-1	CSAPDRGGTEAFF	TGCAGTGCTCCGGACAGGGGAGGGACTGAAGCTTTCTTT
TRBD1	TRBV12-3/TRBV12-4	-	TRBJ2-7	CASSDRDRLNEQYF	TGTGCCAGCAGTGACCGGGACAGACTGAACGAGCAGTACTTC
-	TRBV9	few	TRBJ2-1	CASSVGSVRDEQFF	TGTGCCAGCAGCGTAGGGTCCGTTAGGGATGAGCAGTTCTTC
-	TRBV5-6	few	TRBJ2-7	CASSLGGGGRRIDEQYF	TGTGCCAGCAGCTTGGGTGGTGGGGGTCGTCGCATTGACGAGCAGTACTTC
TRBD2	TRBV20-1	few	TRBJ2-1	CSAIASGSREQFF	TGCAGTGCTATTGCTAGCGGGAGTCGGGAGCAGTTCTTC
-	TRBV3-1	-	TRBJ1-1	CASSQESGGTRDTEAFF	TGTGCCAGCAGCCAAGAATCGGGCGGTACGAGGGACACTGAAGCTTTCTTT
TRBD1	TRBV6-1	few	TRBJ1-1	CASSPTGGRVNTEAFF	TGTGCCAGCAGCCCGACAGGGGGGCGGGTGAACACTGAAGCTTTCTTT
-	TRBV3-1	few	TRBJ1-2	CASSQDQGVYGYTF	TGTGCCAGCAGCCAAGACCAGGGTGTCTATGGCTACACCTTC
-	TRBV20-1	many	TRBJ2-3	CSAPEGGGGMRGDTQYF	TGCAGTGCCCCAGAAGGGGGGGGCGGGATGAGGGGAGATACGCAGTATTTT
-	TRBV2	-	TRBJ2-3	CASSSPSGTDTQYF	TGTGCCAGCAGTAGCCCAAGTGGGACAGATACGCAGTATTTT
-	TRBV12-3/TRBV12-4	many	TRBJ1-2	CASSFWGADYGYTF	TGTGCCAGCAGTTTTTGGGGGGCCGACTATGGCTACACCTTC
-	TRBV20-1	many	TRBJ2-3	CSARRGVADTQYF	TGCAGTGCTAGAAGGGGGGTGGCAGATACGCAGTATTTT
-	TRBV7-2	-	TRBJ2-7	CASSTASGVGYEQYF	TGTGCCAGCAGTACCGCGTCGGGGGTGGGCTACGAGCAGTACTTC
TRBD1	TRBV7-9	-	TRBJ2-5	CASSFMDRGETQYF	TGTGCCAGCAGCTTCATGGACAGGGGAGAGACCCAGTACTTC
-	TRBV7-9	many	TRBJ1-4	CASTSLESEKLFF	TGTGCCAGCACCTCCCTAGAAAGCGAAAAACTGTTTTTT
-	TRBV29-1	few	TRBJ1-3	CSVLGGASSGNTIYF	TGCAGCGTCCTCGGGGGGGCCAGCTCTGGAAACACCATATATTTT
-	TRBV24-1	-	TRBJ1-1	CATTEAFF	TGTGCCACCACTGAAGCTTTCTTT
-	TRBV24-1	few	TRBJ2-2	CATSDWFTGELFF	TGTGCCACCAGTGATTGGTTCACCGGGGAGCTGTTTTTT
TRBD2	TRBV6-1	-	TRBJ2-1	CASSELAGGLVEQFF	TGTGCCAGCAGTGAACTAGCGGGGGGGCTCGTTGAGCAGTTCTTC
-	TRBV10-2	many	TRBJ2-3	CASSRQGTDTQYF	TGCGCCAGCAGTAGGCAGGGAACAGATACGCAGTATTTT
TRBD2	TRBV20-1	few	TRBJ2-1	CSALAGGLYNEQFF	TGCAGTGCTTTAGCGGGGGGGCTCTACAATGAGCAGTTCTTC
-	TRBV10-3	few	TRBJ2-5	CAISDLETQYF	TGTGCCATCAGTGATCTGGAGACCCAGTACTTC